This TCR beta chain derives from a study of identical twins. A single record per CDR3 protein comes from TCRdb applying MiXCR to the 5' RACE reads. The sample records about 690,000 distinct CDR3 sequences, around 20% being singletons. This clonotype was observed a few times. Healthy Caucasian individuals made up all the donors. The same specimen was also included in a second study, on T cells expressing NK-cell markers. From that paper: Serological testing identified seven of the eight sequenced donors as HCMV-seropositive and one as seronegative. A handful of donors showed these clonotypes also leading the CD3+CD56-NKG2C+ fraction.

This sequence originates from a woman under 30 in good health. The sample taken for sequencing was PBMCs.

The CDR3: CSARGTSGGLNTGELFF. In DNA form, the CDR3 reads TGCAGTGCTAGGGGTACTAGCGGGGGGCTGAACACCGGGGAGCTGTTTTTT. This chain uses TRBV20-1 with TRBJ2-2, with TRBD2 matching 12 bases. CDR1 is DFQATT, CDR2 SNEGSKA, per germline (reference sequence). The CDR3 is made up of 17 amino acids. The V gene end was trimmed by 3 bases and the J gene end by 1 base; junction bases not matched to a gene: 6.